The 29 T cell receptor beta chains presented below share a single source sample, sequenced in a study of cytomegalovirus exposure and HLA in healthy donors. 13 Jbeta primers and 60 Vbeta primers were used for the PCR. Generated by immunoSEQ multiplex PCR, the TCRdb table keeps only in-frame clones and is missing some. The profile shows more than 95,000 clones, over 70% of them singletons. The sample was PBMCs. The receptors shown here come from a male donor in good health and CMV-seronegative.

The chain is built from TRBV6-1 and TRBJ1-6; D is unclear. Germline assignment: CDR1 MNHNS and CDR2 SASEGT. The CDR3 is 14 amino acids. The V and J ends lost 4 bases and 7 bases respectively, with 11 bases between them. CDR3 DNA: TGTGCCAGCAGTGGCCGGGAAATAAATTCACCCCTCCACTTT. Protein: CASSGREINSPLHF.

The CDR3 loop is CASSRQATSGNTIYF. The DNA of the CDR3 is TGTGCCAGCAGCCGCCAGGCTACCTCTGGAAACACCATATATTTT. The rearrangement links TRBV5-4 to TRBJ1-3; no definite D call. The ends were cut back, 4 bases at V and 0 bases at J, with 11 bases in the middle. The germline gives CDR1 SGHNT, CDR2 YYREEE (reference sequence). CDR3 length: 15 amino acids.

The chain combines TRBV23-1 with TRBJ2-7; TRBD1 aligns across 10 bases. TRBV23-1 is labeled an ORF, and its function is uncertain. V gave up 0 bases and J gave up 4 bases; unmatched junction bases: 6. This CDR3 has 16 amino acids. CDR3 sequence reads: CASSQSERQGAYEQYF. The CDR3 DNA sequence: TGCGCCAGCAGTCAATCGGAGAGACAGGGGGCTTACGAGCAGTACTTC.

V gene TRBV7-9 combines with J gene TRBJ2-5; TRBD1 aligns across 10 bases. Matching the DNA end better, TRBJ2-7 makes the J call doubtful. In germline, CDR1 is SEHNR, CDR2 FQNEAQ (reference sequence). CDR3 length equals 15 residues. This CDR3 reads CASSTTGGRGYEQYF. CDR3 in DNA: TGTGCCAGCAGCACGACAGGGGGCAGGGGGTACGAGCAGTACTTC.

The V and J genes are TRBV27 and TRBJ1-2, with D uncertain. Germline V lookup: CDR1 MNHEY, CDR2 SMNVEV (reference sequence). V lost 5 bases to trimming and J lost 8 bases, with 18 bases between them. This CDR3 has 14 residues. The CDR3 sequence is CASSPSVEGAGYTF. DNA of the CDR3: TGTGCCAGCAGTCCGTCGGTGGAGGGTGCAGGCTACACCTTC.

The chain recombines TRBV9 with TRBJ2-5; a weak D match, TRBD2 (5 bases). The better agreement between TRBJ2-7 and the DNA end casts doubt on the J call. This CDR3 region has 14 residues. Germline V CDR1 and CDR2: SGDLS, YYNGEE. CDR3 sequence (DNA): TGTGCCAGCAGCGTAGAAGCGGCTCCCTACGAGCAGTACTTC. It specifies CASSVEAAPYEQYF.

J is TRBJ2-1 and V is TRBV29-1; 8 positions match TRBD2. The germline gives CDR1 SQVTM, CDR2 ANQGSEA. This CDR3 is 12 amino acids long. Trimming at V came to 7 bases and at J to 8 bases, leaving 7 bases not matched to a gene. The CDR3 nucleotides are TGCAGCGCCTCAGCTAGCGGGCATGAGCAGTTCTTC. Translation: CSASASGHEQFF.

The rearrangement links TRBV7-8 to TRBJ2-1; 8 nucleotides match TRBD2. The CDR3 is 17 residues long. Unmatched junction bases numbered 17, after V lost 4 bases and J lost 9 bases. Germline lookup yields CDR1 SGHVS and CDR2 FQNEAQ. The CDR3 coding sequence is TGTGCCAGCAGCTCAAGCTCGGGACTAGTAGTATCCGGTGAGCAGTTCTTC. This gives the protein CASSSSSGLVVSGEQFF.

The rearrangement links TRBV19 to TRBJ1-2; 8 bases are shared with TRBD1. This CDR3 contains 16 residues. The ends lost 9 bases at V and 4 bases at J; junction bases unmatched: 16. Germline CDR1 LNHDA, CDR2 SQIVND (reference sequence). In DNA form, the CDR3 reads TGTGCCAGCACTCCAGGGGCAGGGGGCGGAATCTATGGCTACACCTTC. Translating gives CASTPGAGGGIYGYTF. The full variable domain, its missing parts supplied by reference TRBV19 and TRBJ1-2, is DGGITQSPKYLFRKEGQNVTLSCEQNLNHDAMYWYRQDPGQGLRLIYYSQIVNDFQKGDIAEGYSVSREKKESFPLTVTSAQKNPTAFYLCASTPGAGGGIYGYTFGSGTRLTVV.

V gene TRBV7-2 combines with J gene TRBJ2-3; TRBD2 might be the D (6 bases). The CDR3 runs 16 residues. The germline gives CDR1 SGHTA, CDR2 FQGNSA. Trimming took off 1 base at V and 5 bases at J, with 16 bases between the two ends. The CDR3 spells CASSLGVADGIDTQYF. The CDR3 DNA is TGTGCCAGCAGCTTAGGAGTAGCGGATGGGATAGATACGCAGTATTTT. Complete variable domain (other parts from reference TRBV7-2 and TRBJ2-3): GAGVSQSPSNKVTEKGKDVELRCDPISGHTALYWYRQSLGQGLEFLIYFQGNSAPDKSGLPSDRFSAERTGGSVSTLTIQRTQQEDSAVYLCASSLGVADGIDTQYFGPGTRLTVL.

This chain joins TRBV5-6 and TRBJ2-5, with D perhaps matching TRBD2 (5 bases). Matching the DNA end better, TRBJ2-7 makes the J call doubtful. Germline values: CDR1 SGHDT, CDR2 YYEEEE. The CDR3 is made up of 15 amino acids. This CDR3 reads CASSLFGPGSDEQYF. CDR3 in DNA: TGTGCCAGCAGCTTGTTCGGTCCGGGTAGCGACGAGCAGTACTTC.

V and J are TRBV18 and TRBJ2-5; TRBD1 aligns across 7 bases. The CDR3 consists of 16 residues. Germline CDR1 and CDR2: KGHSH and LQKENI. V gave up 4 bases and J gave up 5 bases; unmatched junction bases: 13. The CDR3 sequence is CASSLASTGNGETQYF. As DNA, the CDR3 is TGTGCCAGCTCACTCGCGTCGACAGGGAATGGCGAGACCCAGTACTTC.

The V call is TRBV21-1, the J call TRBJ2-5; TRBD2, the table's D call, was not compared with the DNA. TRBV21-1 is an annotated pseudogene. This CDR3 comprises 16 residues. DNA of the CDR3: TGTGCCAGCAGCAAACGCCATAAGTGCGGTCAAGAGACCCAGTACTTC. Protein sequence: CASSKRHKCGQETQYF.

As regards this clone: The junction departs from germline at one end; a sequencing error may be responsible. CDR3 nucleotides: TGTTCCAGCAGCTTAGTTGGAGCAGCTAACGAGCAGTACTTC. Its translation is CSSSLVGAANEQYF. The chain combines TRBV7-9 with TRBJ2-7; unclear D gene. CDR1 is SEHNR and CDR2 is FQNEAQ in the germline V gene (reference sequence). CDR3 length: 14 amino acids.

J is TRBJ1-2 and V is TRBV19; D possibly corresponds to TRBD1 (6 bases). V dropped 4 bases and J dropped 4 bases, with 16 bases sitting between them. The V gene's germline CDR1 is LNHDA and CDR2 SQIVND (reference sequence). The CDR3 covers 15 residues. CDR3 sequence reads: CASSTAFGQSYGYTF. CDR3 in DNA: TGTGCCAGTAGTACTGCCTTTGGACAGTCCTATGGCTACACCTTC.

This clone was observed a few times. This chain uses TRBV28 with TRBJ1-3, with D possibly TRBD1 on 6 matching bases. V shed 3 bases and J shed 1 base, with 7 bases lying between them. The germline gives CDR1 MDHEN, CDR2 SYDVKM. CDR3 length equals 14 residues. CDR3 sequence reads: CASSFDRSGNTIYF. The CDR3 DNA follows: TGTGCCAGCAGTTTTGACAGGTCTGGAAACACCATATATTTT.

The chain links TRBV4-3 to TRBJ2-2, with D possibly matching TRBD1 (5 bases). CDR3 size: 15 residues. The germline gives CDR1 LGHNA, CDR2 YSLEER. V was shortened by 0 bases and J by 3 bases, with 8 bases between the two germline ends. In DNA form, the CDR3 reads TGCGCCAGCAGCCAAGAAACAGGCTACACCGGGGAGCTGTTTTTT. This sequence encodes CASSQETGYTGELFF.

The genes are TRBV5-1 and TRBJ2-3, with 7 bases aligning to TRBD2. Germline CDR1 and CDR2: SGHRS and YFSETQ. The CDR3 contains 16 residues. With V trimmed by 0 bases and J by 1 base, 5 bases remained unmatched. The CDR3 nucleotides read TGCGCCAGCAGCTTGGCCCCCGCGGGGGGCACAGATACGCAGTATTTT. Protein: CASSLAPAGGTDTQYF.

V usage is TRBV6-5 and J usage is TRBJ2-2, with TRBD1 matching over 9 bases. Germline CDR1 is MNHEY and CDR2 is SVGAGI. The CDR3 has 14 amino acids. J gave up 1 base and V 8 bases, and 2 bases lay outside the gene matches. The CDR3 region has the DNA TGTGCCAGCCTGGGACAGGGGAACACCGGGGAGCTGTTTTTT. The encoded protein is CASLGQGNTGELFF.

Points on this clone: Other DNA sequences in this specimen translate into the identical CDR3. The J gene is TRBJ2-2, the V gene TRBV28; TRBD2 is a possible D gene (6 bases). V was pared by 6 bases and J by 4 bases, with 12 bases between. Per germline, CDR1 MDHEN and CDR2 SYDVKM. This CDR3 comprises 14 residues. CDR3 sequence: CASRPGLATGELFF. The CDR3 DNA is TGTGCCAGCAGGCCGGGACTGGCCACCGGGGAGCTGTTTTTT.

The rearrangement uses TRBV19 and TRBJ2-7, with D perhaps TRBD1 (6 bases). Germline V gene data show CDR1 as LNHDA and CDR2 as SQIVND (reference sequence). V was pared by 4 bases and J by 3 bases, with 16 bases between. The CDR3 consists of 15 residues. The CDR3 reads CASSTSTGLSYEQYF. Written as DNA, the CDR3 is TGTGCCAGTAGTACGTCGACAGGCCTGAGCTACGAGCAGTACTTC.

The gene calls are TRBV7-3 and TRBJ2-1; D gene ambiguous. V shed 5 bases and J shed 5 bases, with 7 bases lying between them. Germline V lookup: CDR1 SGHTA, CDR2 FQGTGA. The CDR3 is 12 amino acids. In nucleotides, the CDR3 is TGTGCCAGCAGCAACAAAGACAATGAGCAGTTCTTC. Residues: CASSNKDNEQFF.

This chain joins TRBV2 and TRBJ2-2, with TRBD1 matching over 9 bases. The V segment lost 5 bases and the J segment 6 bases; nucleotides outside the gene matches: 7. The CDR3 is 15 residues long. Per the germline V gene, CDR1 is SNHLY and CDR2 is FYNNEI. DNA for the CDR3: TGTGCCAGCAGTCCTGAACAGGGGGCCCCCGGGGAGCTGTTTTTT. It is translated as CASSPEQGAPGELFF.

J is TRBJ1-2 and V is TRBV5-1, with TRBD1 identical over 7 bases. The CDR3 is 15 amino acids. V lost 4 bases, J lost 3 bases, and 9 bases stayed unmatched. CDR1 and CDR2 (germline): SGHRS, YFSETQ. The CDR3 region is CASSLLTGMDYGYTF. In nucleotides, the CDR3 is TGCGCCAGCAGCCTACTGACAGGGATGGACTATGGCTACACCTTC.

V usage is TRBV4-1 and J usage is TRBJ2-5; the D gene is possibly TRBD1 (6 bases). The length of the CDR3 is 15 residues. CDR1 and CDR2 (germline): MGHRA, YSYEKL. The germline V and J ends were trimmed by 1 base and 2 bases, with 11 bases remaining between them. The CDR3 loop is CASSQGTANQETQYF. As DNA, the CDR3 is TGCGCCAGCAGCCAAGGGACAGCGAATCAAGAGACCCAGTACTTC.

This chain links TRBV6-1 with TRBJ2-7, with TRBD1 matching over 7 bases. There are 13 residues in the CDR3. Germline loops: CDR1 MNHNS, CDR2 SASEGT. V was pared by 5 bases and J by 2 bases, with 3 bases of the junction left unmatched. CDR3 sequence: CASSHRGPYEQYF. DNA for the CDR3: TGTGCCAGCAGTCACAGGGGTCCCTACGAGCAGTACTTC.

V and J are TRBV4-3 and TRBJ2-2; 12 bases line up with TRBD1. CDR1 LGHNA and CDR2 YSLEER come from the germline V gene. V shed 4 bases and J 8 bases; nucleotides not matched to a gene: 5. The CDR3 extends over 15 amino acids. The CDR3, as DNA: TGCGCCAGCAGCCCCCGGGACAGGGGGCAAGGGGAGCTGTTTTTT. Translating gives CASSPRDRGQGELFF.

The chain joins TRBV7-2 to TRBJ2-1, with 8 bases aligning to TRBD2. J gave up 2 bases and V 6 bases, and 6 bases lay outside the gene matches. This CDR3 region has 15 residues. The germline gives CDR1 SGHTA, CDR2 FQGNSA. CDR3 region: CASRTGGTTYNEQFF. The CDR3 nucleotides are TGTGCCAGCAGAACGGGAGGGACGACCTACAATGAGCAGTTCTTC.

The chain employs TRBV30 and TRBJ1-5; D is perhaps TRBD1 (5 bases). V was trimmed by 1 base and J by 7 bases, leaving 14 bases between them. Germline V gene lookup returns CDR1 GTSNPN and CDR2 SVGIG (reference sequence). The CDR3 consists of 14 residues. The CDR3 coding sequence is TGTGCCTGGAGTGGTGCCGGGGGGTACCAGCCCCAGCATTTT. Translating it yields CAWSGAGGYQPQHF.